The sequence of this T cell receptor (beta chain) was determined in a study of blood T cell repertoires in COVID-19. In the study overall: Sample material is recorded as cDNA or gDNA derived from T cells, B-cell-depleted T cells, or PBMCs.

Trimming left V 6 bases short and J 0 bases short, with 5 bases between. The germline CDR1 and CDR2 sequences are SNHLY and FYNNEI. The CDR3 has 13 residues. Produced via immunoSEQ multiplex PCR; TCRdb's table is partial and in-frame only. The table shows more than 200,000 clones, with approximately 91% occurring only once. The sample was peripheral blood. The origin of this receptor is a man between 35 and 55 years old with acute or convalescent COVID-19. The rearrangement links TRBV2 to TRBJ2-2; unclear D gene. CDR3 nucleotides: TGTGCCAGCAGAACAGCGAACACCGGGGAGCTGTTTTTT. This sequence encodes CASRTANTGELFF.